This T cell receptor beta chain was captured by sequencing in a study of blood T cell repertoires in COVID-19. Study summary: The United States, Italy and Spain provided the acute and convalescent COVID-19 samples. Nucleic acid was either cDNA or gDNA, and it came from T cells, B-cell-depleted T cells, or PBMCs.

Only in-frame clones appear in the TCRdb table, and some are missing; sequencing was by immunoSEQ multiplex PCR. The sample gives some 380,000 clones, around 84% of which show up once; 1.1% is in the top ten. The CDR3 runs 16 residues. Germline V lookup: CDR1 MNHEY, CDR2 SMNVEV (reference sequence). Germline trimming cut 6 bases from V and 0 bases from J; bases unmatched to any gene: 6. Sequencing input: peripheral blood. This receptor was taken from a human donor with acute or convalescent COVID-19. The donor label of this sample is uncertain. The genes are TRBV27 and TRBJ1-5; 9 bases fit TRBD1. The chain's CDR3 is CASRRQGGYSNQPQHF. The DNA of the CDR3 is TGTGCCAGCAGGAGACAGGGGGGTTATAGCAATCAGCCCCAGCATTTT.